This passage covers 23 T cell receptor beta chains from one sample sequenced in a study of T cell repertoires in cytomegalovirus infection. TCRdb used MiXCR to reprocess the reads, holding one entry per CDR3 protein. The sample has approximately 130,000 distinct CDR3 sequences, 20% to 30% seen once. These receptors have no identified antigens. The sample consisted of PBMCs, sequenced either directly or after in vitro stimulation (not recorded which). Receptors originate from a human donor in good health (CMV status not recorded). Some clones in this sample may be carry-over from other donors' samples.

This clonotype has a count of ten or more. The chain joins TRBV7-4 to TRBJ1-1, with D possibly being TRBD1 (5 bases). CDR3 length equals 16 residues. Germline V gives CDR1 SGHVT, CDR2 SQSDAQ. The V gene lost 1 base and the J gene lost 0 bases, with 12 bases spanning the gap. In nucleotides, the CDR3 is TGTGCCAGCAGCTTAGTTGTCCAGGGCATGAACACTGAAGCTTTCTTT. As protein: CASSLVVQGMNTEAFF. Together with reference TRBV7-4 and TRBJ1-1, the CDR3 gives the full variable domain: GAGVSQSPRYKVAKRGRDVALRCDSISGHVTLYWYRQTLGQGSEVLTYSQSDAQRDKSGRPSGRFSAERPERSVSTLKIQRTEQGDSAVYLCASSLVVQGMNTEAFFGQGTRLTVV.

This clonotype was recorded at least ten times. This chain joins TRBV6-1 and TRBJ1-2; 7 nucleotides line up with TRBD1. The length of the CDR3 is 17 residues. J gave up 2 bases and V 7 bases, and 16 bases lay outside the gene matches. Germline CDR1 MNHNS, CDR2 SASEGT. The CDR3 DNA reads TGTGCCAGCATCCCTGGGGGGAGAGACAGGGAGAACTATGGCTACACCTTC. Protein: CASIPGGRDRENYGYTF.

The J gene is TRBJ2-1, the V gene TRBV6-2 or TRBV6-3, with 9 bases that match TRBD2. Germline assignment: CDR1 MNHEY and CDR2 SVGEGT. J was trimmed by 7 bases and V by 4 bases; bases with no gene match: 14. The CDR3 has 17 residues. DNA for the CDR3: TGTGCCAGCAGTTTCGTGCGGGAGGGCCTGAGGCCAAATGAGCAGTTCTTC. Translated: CASSFVREGLRPNEQFF.

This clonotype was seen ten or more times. The DNA for the CDR3 is TGTGCCAGCAGTTACTCCGGGGATTCGAGCGGACAGCCCTACGAGCAGTACTTC. Translated, it gives CASSYSGDSSGQPYEQYF. This sequence joins TRBV6-5 and TRBJ2-7; possible D gene TRBD1, 6 bases. Germline V lookup: CDR1 MNHEY, CDR2 SVGAGI. The CDR3 length is 18 residues. With 0 bases removed from V and 2 bases from J, the gap between germline ends came to 20 bases.

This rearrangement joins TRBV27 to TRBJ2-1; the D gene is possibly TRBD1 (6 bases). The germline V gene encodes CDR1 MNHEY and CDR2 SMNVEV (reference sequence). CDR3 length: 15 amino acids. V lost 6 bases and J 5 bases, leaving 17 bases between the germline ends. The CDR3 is CASRPYPGQNNEQFF. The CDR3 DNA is TGTGCCAGCAGACCATACCCGGGACAAAACAATGAGCAGTTCTTC.

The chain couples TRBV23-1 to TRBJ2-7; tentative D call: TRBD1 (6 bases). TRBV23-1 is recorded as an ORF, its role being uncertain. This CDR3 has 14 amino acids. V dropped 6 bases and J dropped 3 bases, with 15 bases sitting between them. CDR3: CASRPGQARYEQYF. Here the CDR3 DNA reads TGCGCCAGCAGACCGGGACAAGCTCGCTACGAGCAGTACTTC.

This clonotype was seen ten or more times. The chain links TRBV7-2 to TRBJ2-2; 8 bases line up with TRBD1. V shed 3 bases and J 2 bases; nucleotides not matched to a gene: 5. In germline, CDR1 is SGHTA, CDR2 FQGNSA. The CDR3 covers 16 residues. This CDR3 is CASSFQTGVNTGELFF. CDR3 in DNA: TGTGCCAGCAGCTTCCAGACAGGGGTAAACACCGGGGAGCTGTTTTTT.

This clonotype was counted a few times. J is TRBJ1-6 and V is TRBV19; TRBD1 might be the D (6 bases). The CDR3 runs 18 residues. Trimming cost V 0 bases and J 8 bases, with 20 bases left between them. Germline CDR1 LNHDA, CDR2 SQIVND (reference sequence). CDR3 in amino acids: CASSIDRSAGVSDSPLHF. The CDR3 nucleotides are TGTGCCAGTAGTATAGATCGCTCGGCAGGGGTTTCGGATTCACCCCTCCACTTT. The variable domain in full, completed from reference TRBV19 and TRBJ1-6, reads DGGITQSPKYLFRKEGQNVTLSCEQNLNHDAMYWYRQDPGQGLRLIYYSQIVNDFQKGDIAEGYSVSREKKESFPLTVTSAQKNPTAFYLCASSIDRSAGVSDSPLHFGNGTRLTVT.

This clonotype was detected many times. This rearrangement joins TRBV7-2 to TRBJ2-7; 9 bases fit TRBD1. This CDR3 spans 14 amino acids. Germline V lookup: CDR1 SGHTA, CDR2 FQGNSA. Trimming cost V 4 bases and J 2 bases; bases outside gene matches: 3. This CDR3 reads CASSSTGGPYEQYF. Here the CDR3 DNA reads TGTGCCAGCAGCTCCACAGGGGGCCCCTACGAGCAGTACTTC.

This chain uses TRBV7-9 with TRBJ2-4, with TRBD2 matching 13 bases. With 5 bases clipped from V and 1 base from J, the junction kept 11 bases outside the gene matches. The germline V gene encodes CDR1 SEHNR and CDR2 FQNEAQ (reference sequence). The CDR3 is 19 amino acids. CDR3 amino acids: CASSDKTGTSGVAKNIQYF. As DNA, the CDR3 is TGTGCCAGCAGCGACAAAACCGGGACTAGCGGGGTGGCCAAAAACATTCAGTACTTC.

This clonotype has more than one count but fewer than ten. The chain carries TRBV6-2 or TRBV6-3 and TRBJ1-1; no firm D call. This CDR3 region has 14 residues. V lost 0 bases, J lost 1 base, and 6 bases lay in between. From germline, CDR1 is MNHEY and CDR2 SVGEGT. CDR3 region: CASSYSRANTEAFF. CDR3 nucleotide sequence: TGTGCCAGCAGTTACTCGAGGGCGAACACTGAAGCTTTCTTT.

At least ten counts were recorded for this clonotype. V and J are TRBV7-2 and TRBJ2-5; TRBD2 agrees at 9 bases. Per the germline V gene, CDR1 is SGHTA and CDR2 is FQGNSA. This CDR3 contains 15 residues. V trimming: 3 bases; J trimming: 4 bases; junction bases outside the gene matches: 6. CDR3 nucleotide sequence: TGTGCCAGCAGCTTCTGGCGGGAGGGCCGAGAGACCCAGTACTTC. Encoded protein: CASSFWREGRETQYF.

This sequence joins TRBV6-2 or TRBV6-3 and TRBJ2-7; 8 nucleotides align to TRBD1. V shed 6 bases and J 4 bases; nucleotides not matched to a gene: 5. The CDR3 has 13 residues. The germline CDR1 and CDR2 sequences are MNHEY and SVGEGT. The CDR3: CASRPTGEYEQYV. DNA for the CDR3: TGTGCCAGCAGACCGACAGGGGAATACGAGCAGTACGTC.

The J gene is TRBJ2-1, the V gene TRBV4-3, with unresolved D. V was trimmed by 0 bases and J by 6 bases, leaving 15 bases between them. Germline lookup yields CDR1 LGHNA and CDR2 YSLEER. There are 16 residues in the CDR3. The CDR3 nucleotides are TGCGCCAGCAGCCAAGATGTGCAGACGCGAACCAATGAGCAGTTCTTC. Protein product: CASSQDVQTRTNEQFF.

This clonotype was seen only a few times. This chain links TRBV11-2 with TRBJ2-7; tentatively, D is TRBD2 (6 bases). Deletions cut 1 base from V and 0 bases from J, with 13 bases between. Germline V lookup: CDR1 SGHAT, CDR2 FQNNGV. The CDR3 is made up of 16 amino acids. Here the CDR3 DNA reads TGTGCCAGCAGCTTAGTGGGTCAGGGAGGCTCCTACGAGCAGTACGTC. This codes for CASSLVGQGGSYEQYV.

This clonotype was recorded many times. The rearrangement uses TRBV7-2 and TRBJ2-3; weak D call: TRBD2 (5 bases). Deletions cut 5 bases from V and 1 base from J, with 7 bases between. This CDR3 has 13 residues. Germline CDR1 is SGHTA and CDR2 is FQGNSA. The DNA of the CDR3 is TGTGCCAGCAGCCTGGAGGGCACAGATACGCAGTATTTT. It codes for CASSLEGTDTQYF. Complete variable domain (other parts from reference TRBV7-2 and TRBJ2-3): GAGVSQSPSNKVTEKGKDVELRCDPISGHTALYWYRQSLGQGLEFLIYFQGNSAPDKSGLPSDRFSAERTGGSVSTLTIQRTQQEDSAVYLCASSLEGTDTQYFGPGTRLTVL.

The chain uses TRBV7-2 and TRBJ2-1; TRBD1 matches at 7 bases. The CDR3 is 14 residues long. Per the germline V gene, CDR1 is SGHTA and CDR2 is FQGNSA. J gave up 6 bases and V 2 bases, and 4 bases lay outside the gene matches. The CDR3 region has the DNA TGTGCCAGCAGCTTAATGGCAGGGGGCAATGAGCAGTTCTTC. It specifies CASSLMAGGNEQFF.

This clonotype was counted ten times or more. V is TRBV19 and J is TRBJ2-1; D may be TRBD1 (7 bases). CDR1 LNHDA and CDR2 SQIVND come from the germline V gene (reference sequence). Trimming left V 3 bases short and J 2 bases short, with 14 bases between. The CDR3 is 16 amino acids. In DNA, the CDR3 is TGTGCCAGTAGTATGGGGGGCCAGGGGGCCTACAATGAGCAGTTCTTC. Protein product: CASSMGGQGAYNEQFF.

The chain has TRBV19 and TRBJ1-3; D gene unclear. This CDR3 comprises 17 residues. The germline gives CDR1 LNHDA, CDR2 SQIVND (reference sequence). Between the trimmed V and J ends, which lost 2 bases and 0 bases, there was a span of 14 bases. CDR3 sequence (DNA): TGTGCCAGTAGTATACGGGGAAGGAGCTTCTCTGGAAACACCATATATTTT. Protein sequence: CASSIRGRSFSGNTIYF.

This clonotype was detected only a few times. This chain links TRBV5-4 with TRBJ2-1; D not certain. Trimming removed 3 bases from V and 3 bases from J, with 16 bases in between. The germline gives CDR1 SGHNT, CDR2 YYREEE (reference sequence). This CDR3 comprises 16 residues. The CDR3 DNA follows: TGTGCCAGCAGCTCGAATATATTGACGGGCTACAATGAGCAGTTCTTC. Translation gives CASSSNILTGYNEQFF. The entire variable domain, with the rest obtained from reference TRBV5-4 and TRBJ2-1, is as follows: ETGVTQSPTHLIKTRGQQVTLRCSSQSGHNTVSWYQQALGQGPQFIFQYYREEENGRGNFPPRFSGLQFPNYSSELNVNALELDDSALYLCASSSNILTGYNEQFFGPGTRLTVL.

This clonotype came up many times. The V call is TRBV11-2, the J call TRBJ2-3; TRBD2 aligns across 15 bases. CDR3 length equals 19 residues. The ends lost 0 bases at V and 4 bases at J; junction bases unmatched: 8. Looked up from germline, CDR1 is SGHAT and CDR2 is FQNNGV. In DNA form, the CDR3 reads TGTGCCAGCAGCTTAGATCCCCTCGGACTAGCGGGAGGGCCAGATACGCAGTATTTT. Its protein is CASSLDPLGLAGGPDTQYF.

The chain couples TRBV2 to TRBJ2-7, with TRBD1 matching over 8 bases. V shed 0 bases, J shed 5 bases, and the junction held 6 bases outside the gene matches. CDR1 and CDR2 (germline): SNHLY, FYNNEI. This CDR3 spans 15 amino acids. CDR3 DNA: TGTGCCAGCAGTGAAGCGCCGACAGGGGCCCACGAGCAGTACTTC. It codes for CASSEAPTGAHEQYF.

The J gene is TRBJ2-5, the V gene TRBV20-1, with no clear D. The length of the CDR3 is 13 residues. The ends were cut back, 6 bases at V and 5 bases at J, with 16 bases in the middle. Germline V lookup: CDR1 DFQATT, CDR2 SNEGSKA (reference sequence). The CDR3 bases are TGCAGTGCAATGGGTACACGGGTGGAGACCCAGTACTTC. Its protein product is CSAMGTRVETQYF.